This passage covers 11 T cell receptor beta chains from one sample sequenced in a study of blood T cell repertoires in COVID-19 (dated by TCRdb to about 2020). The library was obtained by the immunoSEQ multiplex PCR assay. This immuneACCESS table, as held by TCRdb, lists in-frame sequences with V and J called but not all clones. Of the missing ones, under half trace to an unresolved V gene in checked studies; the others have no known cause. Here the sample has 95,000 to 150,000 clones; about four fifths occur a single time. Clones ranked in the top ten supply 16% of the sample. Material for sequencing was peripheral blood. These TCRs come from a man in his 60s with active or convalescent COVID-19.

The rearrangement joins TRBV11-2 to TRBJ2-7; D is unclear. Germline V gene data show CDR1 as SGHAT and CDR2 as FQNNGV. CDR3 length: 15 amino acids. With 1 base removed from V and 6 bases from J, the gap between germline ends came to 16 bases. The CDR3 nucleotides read TGTGCCAGCAGCTTAGGACTGGCCGAGACGGGCGAGCAGTACTTC. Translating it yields CASSLGLAETGEQYF.

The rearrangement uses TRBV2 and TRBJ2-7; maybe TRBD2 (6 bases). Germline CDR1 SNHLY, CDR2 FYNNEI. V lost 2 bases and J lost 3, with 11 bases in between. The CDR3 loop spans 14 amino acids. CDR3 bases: TGTGCCAGCAGTGAATACGGGAGTGGCTACGAGCAGTACTTC. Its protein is CASSEYGSGYEQYF.

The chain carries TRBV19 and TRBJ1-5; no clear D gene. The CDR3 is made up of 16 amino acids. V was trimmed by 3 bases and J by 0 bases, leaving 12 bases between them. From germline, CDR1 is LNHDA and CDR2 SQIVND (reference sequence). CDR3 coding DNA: TGTGCCAGTAGTATCTCAGGACTGTTTAGCAATCAGCCCCAGCATTTT. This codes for CASSISGLFSNQPQHF.

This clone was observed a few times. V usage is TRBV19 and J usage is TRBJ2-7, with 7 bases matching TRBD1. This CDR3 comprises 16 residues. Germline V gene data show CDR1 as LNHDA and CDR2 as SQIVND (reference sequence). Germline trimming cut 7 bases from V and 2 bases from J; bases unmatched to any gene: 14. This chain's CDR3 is CASTQGPRQGTYEQYF. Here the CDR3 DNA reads TGTGCCAGTACCCAAGGGCCGAGACAGGGAACCTACGAGCAGTACTTC. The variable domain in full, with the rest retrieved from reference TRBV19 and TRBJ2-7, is DGGITQSPKYLFRKEGQNVTLSCEQNLNHDAMYWYRQDPGQGLRLIYYSQIVNDFQKGDIAEGYSVSREKKESFPLTVTSAQKNPTAFYLCASTQGPRQGTYEQYFGPGTRLTVT.

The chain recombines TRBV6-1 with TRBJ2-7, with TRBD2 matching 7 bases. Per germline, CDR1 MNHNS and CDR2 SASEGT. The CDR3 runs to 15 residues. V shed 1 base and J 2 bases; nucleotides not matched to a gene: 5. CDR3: CASSEGASGTYEQYF. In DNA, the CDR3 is TGTGCCAGCAGTGAAGGCGCTAGCGGTACCTACGAGCAGTACTTC.

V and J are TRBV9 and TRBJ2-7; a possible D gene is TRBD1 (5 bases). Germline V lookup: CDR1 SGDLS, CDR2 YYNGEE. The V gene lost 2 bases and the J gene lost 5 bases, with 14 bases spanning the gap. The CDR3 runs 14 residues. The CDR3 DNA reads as TGTGCCAGCAGCGTTGGAACAGGTCGCGACGAGCAGTACTTC. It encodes CASSVGTGRDEQYF.

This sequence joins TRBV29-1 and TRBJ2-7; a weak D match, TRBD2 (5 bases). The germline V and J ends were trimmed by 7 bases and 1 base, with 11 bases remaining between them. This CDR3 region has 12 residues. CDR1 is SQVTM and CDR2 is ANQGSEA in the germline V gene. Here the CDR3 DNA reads TGCAGCGCCGAGGGTATATCCTACGAGCAGTACTTC. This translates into CSAEGISYEQYF.

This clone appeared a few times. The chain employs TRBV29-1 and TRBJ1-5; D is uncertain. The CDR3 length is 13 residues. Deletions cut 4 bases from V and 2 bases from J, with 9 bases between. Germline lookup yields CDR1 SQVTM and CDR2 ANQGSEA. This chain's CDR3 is CSVGETRNQPQHF. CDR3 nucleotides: TGCAGCGTTGGGGAGACCCGCAATCAGCCCCAGCATTTT.

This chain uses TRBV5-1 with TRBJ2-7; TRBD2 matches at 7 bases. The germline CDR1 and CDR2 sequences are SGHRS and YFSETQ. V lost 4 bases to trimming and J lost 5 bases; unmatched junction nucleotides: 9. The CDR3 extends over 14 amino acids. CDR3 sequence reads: CASSPWGGSHEQYF. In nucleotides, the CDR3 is TGCGCCAGCAGCCCCTGGGGGGGGAGCCACGAGCAGTACTTC. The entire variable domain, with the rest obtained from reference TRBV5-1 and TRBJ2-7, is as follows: KAGVTQTPRYLIKTRGQQVTLSCSPISGHRSVSWYQQTPGQGLQFLFEYFSETQRNKGNFPGRFSGRQFSNSRSEMNVSTLELGDSALYLCASSPWGGSHEQYFGPGTRLTVT.

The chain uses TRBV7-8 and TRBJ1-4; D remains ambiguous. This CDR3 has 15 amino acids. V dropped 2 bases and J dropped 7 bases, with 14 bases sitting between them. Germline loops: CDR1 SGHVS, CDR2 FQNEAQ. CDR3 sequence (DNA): TGTGCCAGCAGCTTAAGTAACCCTACGCGTGAAAAACTGTTTTTT. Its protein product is CASSLSNPTREKLFF.

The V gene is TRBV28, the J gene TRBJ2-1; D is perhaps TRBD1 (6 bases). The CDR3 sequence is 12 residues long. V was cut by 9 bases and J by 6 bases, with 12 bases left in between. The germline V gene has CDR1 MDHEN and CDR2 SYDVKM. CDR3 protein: CASRGQINEQFF. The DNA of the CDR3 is TGTGCCAGTAGAGGACAGATCAATGAGCAGTTCTTC.